The rows below give T cell receptor beta chains drawn from one sample of a study of blood T cell repertoires in COVID-19. TCRdb's table, derived via immunoSEQ multiplex PCR, lists solely in-frame clones and lacks some. The table shows roughly 260,000 clones, with about 89% occurring only once. Sequenced sample: peripheral blood. Source of these receptors: a woman between 50 and 59 years old with acute or convalescent COVID-19. The CDR3 runs from the conserved cysteine through the conserved F or W. A row's size may be missing; if present it is once, few, many or a size class.

j_call clone_size v_call cdr3_aa
TRBJ2-5 few TRBV11-2 CASSFQGTPQETQYF
TRBJ2-1 - TRBV20-1 CSARDVVAESYNEQFF
TRBJ2-7 - TRBV2 CASRLGGRGQYF
TRBJ2-3 - TRBV30 CAWNPSGRISDTQYF
TRBJ1-4 once TRBV5-1 CASSSGTGSEKLFF
TRBJ2-1 - TRBV5-1 CASSLLPGQGNEQFF
TRBJ2-7 - TRBV7-2 CASSPGTSGRFHF
TRBJ1-5 - TRBV6-6 CASRNRYQPQHF
TRBJ2-3 - TRBV13 CASSPGGVTDTQYF
TRBJ2-5 - TRBV6-6 CASTQARYQETQYF
TRBJ2-5 - TRBV7-2 CASSESSAQETQYF
TRBJ2-3 - TRBV28 CASSFVAVTRTDTQYF
TRBJ1-6 - TRBV29-1 CSVVTGYNSPLHF
TRBJ2-2 - TRBV25-1 CASSDRHPTGELFF
TRBJ2-2 - TRBV24-1 CATSARLGGPNTGELFF
TRBJ1-2 few TRBV29-1 CSVSREDGYTF
TRBJ2-1 - TRBV6-6 CASSYPGGNEQFF
TRBJ2-1 - TRBV18 CASSLRQGAAAWDEQFF
TRBJ2-2 - TRBV18 CASSHRDTGTGELFF
TRBJ2-7 - TRBV28 CASRETGRYEQYF
TRBJ1-6 once TRBV19 CASRESSYNSPLHF
TRBJ1-5 - TRBV7-2 CASSPSALQGFNQPQHF
TRBJ2-7 - TRBV3-1/TRBV3-2 CASSHGTGSYEQYF
TRBJ1-1 - TRBV7-2 CASSSETGMNTEAFF
TRBJ1-4 once TRBV3-1/TRBV3-2 CASSQSLWGLATNEKLFF